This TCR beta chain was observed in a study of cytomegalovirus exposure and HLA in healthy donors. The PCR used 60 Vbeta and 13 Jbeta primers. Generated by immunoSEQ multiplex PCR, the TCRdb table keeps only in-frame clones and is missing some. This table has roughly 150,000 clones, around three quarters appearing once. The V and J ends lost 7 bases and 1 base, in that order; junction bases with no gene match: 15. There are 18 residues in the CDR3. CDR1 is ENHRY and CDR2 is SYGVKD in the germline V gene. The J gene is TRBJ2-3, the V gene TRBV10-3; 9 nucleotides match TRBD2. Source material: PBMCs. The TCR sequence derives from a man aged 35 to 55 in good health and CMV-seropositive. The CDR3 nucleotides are TGTGCCATCAAGGGACTAGCAGAAGTAGGCTTAGGCACAGATACGCAGTATTTT. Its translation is CAIKGLAEVGLGTDTQYF.